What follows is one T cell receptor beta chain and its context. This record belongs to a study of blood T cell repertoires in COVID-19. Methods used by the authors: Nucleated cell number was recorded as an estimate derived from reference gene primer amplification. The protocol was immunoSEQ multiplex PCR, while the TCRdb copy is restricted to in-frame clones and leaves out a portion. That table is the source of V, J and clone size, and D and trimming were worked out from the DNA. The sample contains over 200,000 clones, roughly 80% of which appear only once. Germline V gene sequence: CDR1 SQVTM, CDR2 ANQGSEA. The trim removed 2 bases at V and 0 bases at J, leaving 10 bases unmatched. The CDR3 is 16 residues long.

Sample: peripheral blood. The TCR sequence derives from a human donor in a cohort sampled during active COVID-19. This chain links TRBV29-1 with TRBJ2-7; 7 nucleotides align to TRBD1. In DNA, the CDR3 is TGCAGCGTTGAATTACCGGGACAGAGGATCTCCTACGAGCAGTACTTC. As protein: CSVELPGQRISYEQYF.